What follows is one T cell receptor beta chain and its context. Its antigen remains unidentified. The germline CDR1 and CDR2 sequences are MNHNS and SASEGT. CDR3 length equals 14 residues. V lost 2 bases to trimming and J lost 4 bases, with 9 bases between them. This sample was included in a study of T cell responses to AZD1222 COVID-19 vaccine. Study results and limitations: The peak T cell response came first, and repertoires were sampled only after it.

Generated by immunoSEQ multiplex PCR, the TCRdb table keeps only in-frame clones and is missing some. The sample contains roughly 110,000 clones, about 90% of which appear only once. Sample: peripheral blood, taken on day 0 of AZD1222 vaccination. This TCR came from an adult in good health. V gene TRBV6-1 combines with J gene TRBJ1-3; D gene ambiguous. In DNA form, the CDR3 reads TGTGCCAGCAGTGAACGGGGTGCGGGAAACACCATATATTTT. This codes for CASSERGAGNTIYF.